One and the same sample provided the 28 T cell receptor beta chains below, sequenced in a study of blood T cell repertoires in COVID-19. Assay used: immunoSEQ multiplex PCR; TCRdb lists only in-frame clones, some missing. The data hold a few hundred thousand clones, with around 87% observed a single time. The sequencing sample was made of PBMCs or T cells enriched from blood (not recorded which). All receptors derive from a woman between 50 and 59 years old who had recovered from COVID-19.

The CDR3 here is CASSRGHQIYNEQFF. The CDR3, as DNA: TGTGCCAGCAGCCGGGGACACCAAATCTACAATGAGCAGTTCTTC. The chain joins TRBV7-9 to TRBJ2-1; TRBD1 might be the D (6 bases). The V and J ends lost 5 bases and 3 bases respectively, with 14 bases between them. The germline V gene encodes CDR1 SEHNR and CDR2 FQNEAQ (reference sequence). This CDR3 has 15 residues.

The genes are TRBV2 and TRBJ1-5; D is uncertain. The germline V gene encodes CDR1 SNHLY and CDR2 FYNNEI. V lost 7 bases, J lost 5 bases, and 12 bases lay in between. This CDR3 comprises 13 residues. The CDR3 coding sequence is TGTGCCAGCACGGAGGTGGGATATCAGCCCCAGCATTTT. Translation: CASTEVGYQPQHF.

J is TRBJ2-7 and V is TRBV7-9, with D possibly being TRBD2 (6 bases). The length of the CDR3 is 15 residues. V shed 4 bases and J shed 2 bases, with 15 bases lying between them. CDR1 SEHNR and CDR2 FQNEAQ come from the germline V gene (reference sequence). The CDR3 region is CASSSPAGPTYEQYF. CDR3 DNA: TGTGCCAGCAGCTCCCCAGCGGGTCCAACCTACGAGCAGTACTTC.

The rearrangement uses TRBV4-3 and TRBJ2-1, with 7 bases fitting TRBD2. The CDR3 loop spans 15 amino acids. V lost 0 bases, J lost 8 bases, and 7 bases stayed unmatched. CDR1 and CDR2 from the germline V gene are LGHNA and YSLEER. The DNA for the CDR3 is TGCGCCAGCAGCCAAGATCGGGAGGTGGGCTATGAGCAGTTCTTC. This sequence encodes CASSQDREVGYEQFF.

In this sample, this clone turned up once. The chain has TRBV20-1 and TRBJ2-3, with 9 bases that match TRBD2. V lost 3 bases and J lost 0; bases outside the gene matches: 1. The CDR3 has 14 residues. Per the germline V gene, CDR1 is DFQATT and CDR2 is SNEGSKA (reference sequence). The CDR3 loop reads CSASTSGSTDTQYF. CDR3 in DNA: TGCAGTGCTAGTACTAGCGGGAGCACAGATACGCAGTATTTT.

Concerning this clone itself: The DNA is left out, because the CDR3 cannot be placed on it with certainty; the CDR3 is given as TCRdb lists it. The chain recombines TRBV11-2 with TRBJ1-1. The CDR3 spans 16 amino acids, including both terminal residues. CDR1 is SGHAT, CDR2 FQNNGV, per germline. The CDR3 region is CASTFGPGRGNTEAFF.

The chain couples TRBV5-1 to TRBJ1-2, with 9 bases identical to TRBD1. V was clipped by 4 bases and J by 3 bases; unmatched bases: 4. Germline CDR1 is SGHRS and CDR2 is YFSETQ. This CDR3 contains 14 residues. CDR3 nucleotides: TGCGCCAGCAGCCCGGACAGGGGATACTATGGCTACACCTTC. Its protein is CASSPDRGYYGYTF.

This clone was recorded a few times. The chain joins TRBV7-2 to TRBJ2-7; 10 bases are shared with TRBD2. Trimming cost V 4 bases and J 2 bases; bases outside gene matches: 5. Germline V gene sequence: CDR1 SGHTA, CDR2 FQGNSA. There are 15 residues in the CDR3. The CDR3 loop is CASSSGTSVTYEQYF. The CDR3 coding sequence is TGTGCCAGCAGCTCCGGGACTAGCGTGACCTACGAGCAGTACTTC. The whole variable domain, remainder taken from reference TRBV7-2 and TRBJ2-7, is GAGVSQSPSNKVTEKGKDVELRCDPISGHTALYWYRQSLGQGLEFLIYFQGNSAPDKSGLPSDRFSAERTGGSVSTLTIQRTQQEDSAVYLCASSSGTSVTYEQYFGPGTRLTVT.

V and J are TRBV7-2 and TRBJ1-1; D unresolved. CDR3 length equals 14 residues. CDR1 SGHTA and CDR2 FQGNSA come from the germline V gene. V shed 1 base and J shed 1 base, with 7 bases lying between them. The CDR3 region is CASSLGQENTEAFF. DNA for the CDR3: TGTGCCAGCAGCTTAGGGCAGGAGAACACTGAAGCTTTCTTT.

A single count supports this clone. Distinct nucleotide sequences in the sample also encode this CDR3. The rearrangement uses TRBV6-2 or TRBV6-3 and TRBJ2-1; no definite D call. V was cut by 4 bases and J by 1 base, with 14 bases left in between. CDR1 is MNHEY and CDR2 is SVGEGT in the germline V gene. This CDR3 has 16 residues. DNA for the CDR3: TGTGCCAGCAGTTCCCGATTAGCCGGGTCCTACAATGAGCAGTTCTTC. Its translation: CASSSRLAGSYNEQFF.

This chain connects TRBV12-3 or TRBV12-4 to TRBJ1-2; D is perhaps TRBD1 (5 bases). Trimming took 3 bases from V and 4 from J, leaving 9 bases between them. This CDR3 spans 13 amino acids. CDR3 sequence reads: CASSFQGIYGYTF. CDR3 nucleotide sequence: TGTGCCAGCAGTTTTCAGGGTATCTATGGCTACACCTTC.

This clone was seen a few times. The gene calls are TRBV5-6 and TRBJ1-2; no reliable D call. Trimming removed 4 bases from V and 4 bases from J, with 14 bases in between. This CDR3 region has 14 residues. Germline CDR1 SGHDT, CDR2 YYEEEE. CDR3 nucleotide sequence: TGTGCCAGCAGCCGCGACCCCGGGGTCTATGGCTACACCTTC. Amino acid sequence: CASSRDPGVYGYTF.

V is TRBV7-3 and J is TRBJ2-3; tentative D call: TRBD2 (6 bases). This CDR3 comprises 14 residues. V was pared by 5 bases and J by 0 bases, with 9 bases between. In germline, CDR1 is SGHTA, CDR2 FQGTGA. CDR3 residues: CASSLSGSTDTQYF. As DNA, the CDR3 is TGTGCCAGCAGCCTAAGCGGGAGCACAGATACGCAGTATTTT.

This clone was observed a handful of times. The J gene is TRBJ1-2, the V gene TRBV5-5, with TRBD1 matching over 8 bases. V gave up 4 bases and J gave up 10 bases; unmatched junction bases: 6. The CDR3 runs to 12 residues. Germline CDR1 SGHKS, CDR2 YYEKEE (reference sequence). The CDR3 spells CASSVGQGDYTF. The CDR3 DNA reads as TGTGCCAGCAGCGTAGGACAGGGTGACTACACCTTC.

This chain uses TRBV19 with TRBJ1-5; D is uncertain. Between the trimmed V and J ends, which lost 5 bases and 4 bases, there was a span of 9 bases. This CDR3 region has 13 residues. Germline V gives CDR1 LNHDA, CDR2 SQIVND (reference sequence). In DNA, the CDR3 is TGTGCCAGTAGTGGTCCGGGAAATCAGCCCCAGCATTTT. It codes for CASSGPGNQPQHF. Full variable domain (rest looked up from reference TRBV19 and TRBJ1-5): DGGITQSPKYLFRKEGQNVTLSCEQNLNHDAMYWYRQDPGQGLRLIYYSQIVNDFQKGDIAEGYSVSREKKESFPLTVTSAQKNPTAFYLCASSGPGNQPQHFGDGTRLSIL.

V is TRBV2 and J is TRBJ2-1, with 9 bases matching TRBD1. Looked up from germline, CDR1 is SNHLY and CDR2 is FYNNEI. This CDR3 contains 13 residues. V lost 1 base, J lost 8 bases, and 0 bases stayed unmatched. The CDR3 bases are TGTGCCAGCAGTGAAGACAGGGGGCATGAGCAGTTCTTC. It translates to CASSEDRGHEQFF.

This clone was counted a few times. The rearrangement joins TRBV5-4 to TRBJ1-2; 8 nucleotides align to TRBD1. The V segment lost 4 bases and the J segment 5 bases; nucleotides outside the gene matches: 13. CDR3 length: 16 residues. Looked up from germline, CDR1 is SGHNT and CDR2 is YYREEE (reference sequence). CDR3 DNA: TGTGCCAGCAGCCCGACTACCACAGGGGGTCGGTATGGCTACACCTTC. It codes for CASSPTTTGGRYGYTF.

This clone is a singleton in its sample. V is TRBV6-2 or TRBV6-3 and J is TRBJ2-3, with D hard to call. CDR1 is MNHEY, CDR2 SVGEGT, per germline. V lost 5 bases, J lost 4 bases, and 7 bases lay in between. This CDR3 region has 12 residues. CDR3 coding DNA: TGTGCCAGCAGTCCCCGCGCAGATACGCAGTATTTT. Translation gives CASSPRADTQYF.

This clone appeared once. V is TRBV18 and J is TRBJ1-1; D not resolved. Trimming left V 6 bases short and J 8 bases short, with 16 bases between. Germline V CDR1 and CDR2: KGHSH, LQKENI. This CDR3 comprises 13 residues. The CDR3 region has the DNA TGTGCCAGCTCCCCCGACACGGCCCAAGAAGCTTTCTTT. It is translated as CASSPDTAQEAFF.

The chain joins TRBV5-1 to TRBJ2-5; perhaps TRBD1 as D (6 bases). Germline V lookup: CDR1 SGHRS, CDR2 YFSETQ. CDR3 length: 14 residues. The V end was cut by 1 base, the J end by 5 bases, with 12 bases between. The CDR3 protein is CASSLTGSEETQYF. CDR3 nucleotides: TGCGCCAGCAGCTTGACAGGGTCCGAGGAGACCCAGTACTTC.

This clone was seen once. This chain joins TRBV30 and TRBJ2-1, with D tentatively TRBD2 (5 bases). This CDR3 has 16 amino acids. Trimming pared 2 bases from V and 0 bases from J, leaving 14 bases between. The V gene's germline CDR1 is GTSNPN and CDR2 SVGIG (reference sequence). CDR3 in DNA: TGTGCCTGGAGTCAGCGGCTATCGAGCTCCTACAATGAGCAGTTCTTC. Translation: CAWSQRLSSSYNEQFF.

The chain combines TRBV19 with TRBJ2-7; possible D gene TRBD2, 6 bases. The V end lost 0 bases, the J end lost 6 bases, and 9 bases lay between the germline ends. The CDR3 has 13 amino acids. Germline loops: CDR1 LNHDA, CDR2 SQIVND (reference sequence). The DNA of the CDR3 is TGTGCCAGTAGTATAGATCTGGGAGGCGAGCAGTACTTC. Residues: CASSIDLGGEQYF.

The sample holds a few counts of this clone. The chain joins TRBV6-2 or TRBV6-3 to TRBJ1-4, with 7 bases identical to TRBD1. Germline CDR1 is MNHEY and CDR2 is SVGEGT. There are 15 residues in the CDR3. The V segment lost 6 bases and the J segment 8 bases; nucleotides outside the gene matches: 12. For the CDR3, the DNA is TGTGCCAGCAGCCTACCTCCGGACAGGATGGAAAAACTGTTTTTT. It translates to CASSLPPDRMEKLFF.

The V and J genes are TRBV29-1 and TRBJ2-7; 13 nucleotides align to TRBD2. The CDR3 length is 15 residues. Germline V gene lookup returns CDR1 SQVTM and CDR2 ANQGSEA. The V segment lost 4 bases and the J segment 0 bases; nucleotides outside the gene matches: 3. The CDR3 nucleotides read TGCAGCGTTGCCAGGACTAGCGGGAGCTCCTACGAGCAGTACTTC. Its protein product is CSVARTSGSSYEQYF.

The sample holds one count of this clone. The chain has TRBV7-2 and TRBJ2-3, with 12 nucleotides matching TRBD2. CDR3 size: 17 residues. Germline loops: CDR1 SGHTA, CDR2 FQGNSA. V lost 0 bases, J lost 5 bases, and 6 bases stayed unmatched. The CDR3 sequence: CASSLARLGLAGDTQYF. In nucleotides, the CDR3 is TGTGCCAGCAGCTTAGCTCGATTGGGACTAGCGGGAGATACGCAGTATTTT.

The gene calls are TRBV7-9 and TRBJ1-4, with TRBD1 matching over 10 bases. Germline trimming cut 5 bases from V and 3 bases from J; bases unmatched to any gene: 6. This CDR3 has 16 amino acids. The germline CDR1 and CDR2 sequences are SEHNR and FQNEAQ (reference sequence). The CDR3 reads CASSGTGASPNEKLFF. The CDR3 DNA is TGTGCCAGCAGCGGGACAGGGGCTTCACCTAATGAAAAACTGTTTTTT.

This chain links TRBV28 with TRBJ2-7, with D maybe TRBD1 (5 bases). Looked up from germline, CDR1 is MDHEN and CDR2 is SYDVKM. The CDR3 loop spans 14 amino acids. Trimming shortened V by 6 bases and J by 1 base, and 13 bases separated the two germline ends. The CDR3 bases are TGTGCCAGCAGACCTCCGGACAAATCCTACGAGCAGTACTTC. Amino acids: CASRPPDKSYEQYF.

The chain links TRBV28 to TRBJ1-1, with 8 bases fitting TRBD1. J lost 1 base, V lost 3 bases, and 10 bases had no gene match. This CDR3 has 17 residues. Looked up from germline, CDR1 is MDHEN and CDR2 is SYDVKM. The CDR3 sequence is CASSFWASGTGNTEAFF. The DNA of the CDR3 is TGTGCCAGCAGTTTTTGGGCGTCCGGGACAGGGAACACTGAAGCTTTCTTT.